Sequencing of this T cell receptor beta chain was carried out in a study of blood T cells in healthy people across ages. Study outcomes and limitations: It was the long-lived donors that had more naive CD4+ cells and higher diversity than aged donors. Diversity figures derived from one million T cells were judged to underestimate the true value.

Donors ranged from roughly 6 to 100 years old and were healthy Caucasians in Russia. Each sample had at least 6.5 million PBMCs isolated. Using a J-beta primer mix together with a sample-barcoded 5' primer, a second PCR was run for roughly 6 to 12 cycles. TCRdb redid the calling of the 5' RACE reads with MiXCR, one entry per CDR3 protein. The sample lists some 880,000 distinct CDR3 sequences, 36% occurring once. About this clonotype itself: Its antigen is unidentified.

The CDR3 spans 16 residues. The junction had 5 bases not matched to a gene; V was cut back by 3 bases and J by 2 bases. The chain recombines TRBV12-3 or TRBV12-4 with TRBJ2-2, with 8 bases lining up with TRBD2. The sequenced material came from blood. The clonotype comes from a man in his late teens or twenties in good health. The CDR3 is CASSFPAGVNTGELFF. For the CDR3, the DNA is TGTGCCAGCAGTTTTCCAGCGGGGGTCAACACCGGGGAGCTGTTTTTT.